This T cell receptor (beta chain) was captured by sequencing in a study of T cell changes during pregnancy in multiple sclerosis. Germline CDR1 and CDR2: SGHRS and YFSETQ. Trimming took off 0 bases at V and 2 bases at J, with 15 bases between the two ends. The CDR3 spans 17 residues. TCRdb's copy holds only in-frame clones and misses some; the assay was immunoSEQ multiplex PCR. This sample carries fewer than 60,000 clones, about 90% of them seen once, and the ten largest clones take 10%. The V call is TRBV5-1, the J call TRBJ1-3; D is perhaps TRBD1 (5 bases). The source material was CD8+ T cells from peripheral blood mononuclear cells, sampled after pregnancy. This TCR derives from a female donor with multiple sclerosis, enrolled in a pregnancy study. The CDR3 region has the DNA TGCGCCAGCAGCTTGGCCTGGGGGGAAGACCCTGGAAACACCATATATTTT. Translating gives CASSLAWGEDPGNTIYF.